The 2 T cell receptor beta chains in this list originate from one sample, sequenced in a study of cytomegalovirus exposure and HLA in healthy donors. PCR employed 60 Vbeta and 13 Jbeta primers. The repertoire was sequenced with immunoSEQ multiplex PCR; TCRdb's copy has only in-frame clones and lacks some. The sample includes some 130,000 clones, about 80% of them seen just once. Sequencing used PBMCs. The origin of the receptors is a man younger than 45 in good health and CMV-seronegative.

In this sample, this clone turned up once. CDR3 in amino acids: CASRAGSVTDTQYF. The CDR3 nucleotides are TGCGCCAGCAGAGCGGGGTCGGTCACAGATACGCAGTATTTT. The J gene is TRBJ2-3, the V gene TRBV10-1; TRBD2 aligns across 7 bases. Per the germline V gene, CDR1 is WNHNN and CDR2 is SYGVQD (reference sequence). With 6 bases clipped from V and 2 bases from J, the junction kept 5 bases outside the gene matches. This CDR3 contains 14 residues.

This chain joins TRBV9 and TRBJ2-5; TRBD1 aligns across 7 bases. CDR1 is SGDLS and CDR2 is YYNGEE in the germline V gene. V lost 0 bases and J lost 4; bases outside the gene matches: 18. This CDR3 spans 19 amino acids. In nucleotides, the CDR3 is TGTGCCAGCAGCGTAGCGGAGATGAAATTTGGGGCAGGGGGAGAGACCCAGTACTTC. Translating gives CASSVAEMKFGAGGETQYF. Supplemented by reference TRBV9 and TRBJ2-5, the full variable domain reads DSGVTQTPKHLITATGQRVTLRCSPRSGDLSVYWYQQSLDQGLQFLIQYYNGEERAKGNILERFSAQQFPDLHSELNLSSLELGDSALYFCASSVAEMKFGAGGETQYFGPGTRLLVL.